This TCR beta chain appears in the sequencing data of a study of TIL therapy for anti-PD-1-resistant metastatic lung cancer. The overall study: Tumors had a median PD-L1 proportion score of less than 6.5%. Most patients had lung adenocarcinoma; four tumors were EGFR-mutant, two ALK-rearranged; half smoked currently or formerly.

The CDR3 sequence is 15 residues long. The V and J ends lost 5 bases and 10 bases, in that order; junction bases with no gene match: 9. Germline V lookup: CDR1 LNHDA, CDR2 SQIVND (reference sequence). This was the immunoSEQ v3 assay. Assay: immunoSEQ multiplex PCR; the TCRdb copy retains only in-frame clones and omits some. The sample yields about 100,000 clones, approximately 65% seen once. Time point specified: pre-treatment sample, taken before nivolumab and TIL therapy. The tumor samples were excised metastases, mostly pleural nodules or supraclavicular lymph nodes. Stage 4 NSCLC adults joined between 2017 and January 2020.

The material was tumor tissue, obtained at baseline. This receptor was identified in a person aged 25 to 80 with non-small cell lung cancer. The gene calls are TRBV19 and TRBJ1-6, with 9 positions matching TRBD1. CDR3 DNA: TGTGCCAGTAGTCCCCCCGGACAGGGGAGGTCACCCCTCCACTTT. Amino acid sequence: CASSPPGQGRSPLHF. The full variable domain, its missing parts supplied by reference TRBV19 and TRBJ1-6, is DGGITQSPKYLFRKEGQNVTLSCEQNLNHDAMYWYRQDPGQGLRLIYYSQIVNDFQKGDIAEGYSVSREKKESFPLTVTSAQKNPTAFYLCASSPPGQGRSPLHFGNGTRLTVT.